The rows below give T cell receptor beta chains drawn from one sample of a study of T cells in tumors after PD-1 blockade. Measured with immunoSEQ multiplex PCR; TCRdb has only the in-frame clones, and not every one. The table records roughly 49,000 clones, 81% of them present only once. This sample comprised PBMCs, obtained before anti-PD-1 treatment. The origin of the receptors is a human donor with basal cell carcinoma. The conserved cysteine and the conserved F or W are not part of the CDR3 here. A D gene is named only where the DNA matches it firmly.

length	D	V	CDR3
12	.	TRBV5-1	ASSPGQGGDEQF
12	.	TRBV6-1	ASSEAGEPYGYT
12	.	TRBV5-6	ASSPGGSQETQY
12	TRBD1	TRBV6-5	ASSYDRGGYEQY
12	.	TRBV20-1	SASTHTPDSEAF
13	.	TRBV7-9	ASSQAWGSTDTQY
14	.	TRBV10-1	ASSEMLAESTDTQY
15	TRBD1	TRBV30	AWSVLTGTGPHNEQF
11	.	TRBV5-4	ASSFRGANEQY
13	TRBD2	TRBV5-4	ASSLGTGGAETQY
13	TRBD2	TRBV2	ASSAGRGGAGELF
13	.	TRBV5-5	ASSLVREYTYEQY
13	TRBD2	TRBV6-1	ASSEERGGTDTQY
11	.	TRBV18	ASSPGLNNEQF
13	.	TRBV5-1	ASSPNQGSGNTIY
11	.	TRBV10-2	ASSVTEATEAF
12	.	TRBV28	ASSFRLGGETQY
11	.	TRBV6-5	ASSYFQGETQY
14	TRBD1	TRBV18	ASSPSTGLANTEAF
17	TRBD2	TRBV18	ASSPQRLAGASSTGELF
9	.	TRBV3-1/TRBV3-2	ASSHLRGYT
11	TRBD1	TRBV7-6	ASSGTGGASQY
13	TRBD1	TRBV18	ASSPDRENNYGYT
13	TRBD2	TRBV7-2	ASSRTSGGGYEQY
10	.	TRBV10-3	AISGVPYEQY
11	TRBD2	TRBV6-5	ASSRLAEYEQY
11	.	TRBV29-1	SVEDGHSYEQY
10	.	TRBV3-1/TRBV3-2	ASDGGGYGYT
15	.	TRBV19	ASSPIYGSHREETQY